This is a list of T cell receptor beta chains from one sample in a study of shared clonotypes between healthy human individuals. Some clones are missing from TCRdb's copy, which holds only in-frame ones; the method was immunoSEQ multiplex PCR. Counted here are some 2,400,000 clones, 90% to 96% occurring once; the ten biggest clones make up around 0.13%. Material for sequencing was naive CD4+ T cells sorted from blood. Receptors were obtained from a man between 18 and 29 years old in good health. Each CDR3 is given with its conserved first and last residue. The D gene is left open where the match is weak.

cdr3_length | j_call | v_call | d_call | cdr3_nt | cdr3_aa
13 | TRBJ2-4 | TRBV6-5 | TRBD2 | TGTGCCAGCAGCTGGACTAGCGGAAACATTCAGTACTTC | CASSWTSGNIQYF
15 | TRBJ1-3 | TRBV5-1 | . | TGCGCCAGCAGCTTGGACGGGAACTCTGGAAACACCATATATTTT | CASSLDGNSGNTIYF
17 | TRBJ2-7 | TRBV7-2 | . | TGTGCCAGCAGCTTAACACTCTTCCTGGGGGGCGGCTACGAGCAGTACTTC | CASSLTLFLGGGYEQYF
17 | TRBJ1-6 | TRBV19 | TRBD1 | TGTGCCAGTAGTATTCTCCCGGGACAGCCTGATAATTCACCCCTCCACTTT | CASSILPGQPDNSPLHF
17 | TRBJ1-5 | TRBV2 | . | TGTGCCAGCAGTGATCACACGAAGGCTTATAGCAATCAGCCCCAGCATTTT | CASSDHTKAYSNQPQHF
13 | TRBJ1-2 | TRBV18 | TRBD1 | TGTGCCAGCCATCCAGGGACAGGAAATGGCTACACCTTC | CASHPGTGNGYTF
15 | TRBJ2-1 | TRBV5-6 | . | TGTGCCAGCAGCCGGGACGATATACTCTACAATGAGCAGTTCTTC | CASSRDDILYNEQFF
15 | TRBJ1-5 | TRBV28 | TRBD1 | TGTGCCAGCAGGGAACAGGGGGCAGGGATTCAGCCCCAGCATTTT | CASREQGAGIQPQHF
15 | TRBJ2-2 | TRBV2 | TRBD1 | TGTGCCAGCACAAGATTGGGACAGGGGTCCGGGGAGCTGTTTTTT | CASTRLGQGSGELFF
15 | TRBJ2-2 | TRBV5-4 | TRBD2 | TGTGCCAGCAGCCTTACTAGCGATCCCACCGGGGAGCTGTTTTTT | CASSLTSDPTGELFF
12 | TRBJ2-2 | TRBV30 | . | TGTGCCTGGAGTGTGCACACCGGGGAGCTGTTTTTT | CAWSVHTGELFF
10 | TRBJ1-1 | TRBV2 | . | TGTGCCAGCGTAATCACTGAAGCTTTCTTT | CASVITEAFF
13 | TRBJ1-5 | TRBV18 | . | TGTGCCAGCTCTATTCAGGGGAATCAGCCCCAGCATTTT | CASSIQGNQPQHF
13 | TRBJ2-7 | TRBV5-1 | . | TGCGCCAGCAGCCAAGGGAGCTCCTACGAGCAGTACTTC | CASSQGSSYEQYF
14 | TRBJ2-1 | TRBV7-8 | . | TGTGCCAGCAGCTCGGGGCTGTCCTACAATGAGCAGTTCTTC | CASSSGLSYNEQFF
11 | TRBJ2-5 | TRBV4-3 | . | TGCGCCAGCAGCCAAGATTCCCCCCAGTACTTC | CASSQDSPQYF
15 | TRBJ2-3 | TRBV9 | . | TGTGCCAGCAGCGCCCAAGTGGCGTACACAGATACGCAGTATTTT | CASSAQVAYTDTQYF